The T cell receptor beta chain under discussion was sequenced for a study of early T cells in non-severe SARS-CoV-2 infection. Background on the study: Chains were unpaired, as sequencing was done on bulk RNA from unsorted whole blood.

The germline CDR1 and CDR2 sequences are MNHEY and SMNVEV (reference sequence). The CDR3 sequence is 15 residues long. V was shortened by 3 bases and J by 6 bases, with 17 bases between the two germline ends. Study-wide findings and caveats: Missing private and CD4 specificities, VDJdb matching favored anti-spike CD8 responses.

Individual cDNA molecules carried attached unique molecular identifiers. Each CDR3 protein is one row after TCRdb ran MiXCR on the 5' RACE reads. The repertoire holds approximately 60,000 distinct CDR3 sequences, around 12% seen once, with 2.9% in the top ten. In its sample, this clonotype was seen once. Its antigen is unidentified. The sample taken for sequencing was whole blood. The TCR comes from an adult who was a healthcare worker with PCR-confirmed SARS-CoV-2 infection or an uninfected control (not recorded which). The chain is built from TRBV27 and TRBJ1-1; D gene uncertain. CDR3 sequence (DNA): TGTGCCAGCAGTTTGATAGGCTTCGGCCAGTCTGAAGCTTTCTTT. This encodes CASSLIGFGQSEAFF.